A single sample gave rise to the 32 T cell receptor beta chains below, sequenced in a study of blood T cell repertoires in COVID-19. The data were produced by immunoSEQ multiplex PCR, yet TCRdb's version contains in-frame clones alone and is incomplete. The sample holds about 430,000 clones; nearly 90% are singletons and the top ten take around 1.5%. The specimen sequenced was PBMCs or T cells enriched from blood (not recorded which). These receptors came from a woman between 18 and 30 years old who had been exposed to COVID-19.

CDR3 coding DNA: TGTGCCTCCCTCAATGCCGGGAACGGCTACACCTTC. Its translation: CASLNAGNGYTF. J is TRBJ1-2 and V is TRBV30; no clear D gene. Germline V lookup: CDR1 GTSNPN, CDR2 SVGIG (reference sequence). V was clipped by 7 bases and J by 8 bases, with 17 bases between them. The CDR3 loop spans 12 amino acids.

This chain uses TRBV18 with TRBJ1-3; no firm D call. This CDR3 has 15 residues. V lost 4 bases, J lost 0 bases, and 10 bases lay in between. The V gene's germline CDR1 is KGHSH and CDR2 LQKENI. The CDR3, as DNA: TGTGCCAGCTCACACGGGAAAGACTCTGGAAACACCATATATTTT. Translating gives CASSHGKDSGNTIYF.

This sequence joins TRBV27 and TRBJ1-5; 7 nucleotides line up with TRBD1. The CDR3 sequence is 14 residues long. Germline V gene sequence: CDR1 MNHEY, CDR2 SMNVEV (reference sequence). The ends lost 4 bases at V and 5 bases at J; junction bases unmatched: 5. The DNA of the CDR3 is TGTGCCAGCAGTTGGCGGACAGGTGATCAGCCCCAGCATTTT. Residues: CASSWRTGDQPQHF.

V is TRBV5-8 and J is TRBJ2-5, with D perhaps TRBD1 (6 bases). The V end was cut by 4 bases, the J end by 4 bases, with 11 bases between. Per germline, CDR1 SGHTS and CDR2 YDEGEE. The CDR3 loop spans 13 amino acids. The CDR3 nucleotides are TGTGCCAGCAGCATATGGACAGTAGAGACCCAGTACTTC. This gives the protein CASSIWTVETQYF.

This clone was recorded a few times. The chain uses TRBV5-1 and TRBJ2-1; TRBD2 is a possible D gene (6 bases). Germline values: CDR1 SGHRS, CDR2 YFSETQ. The V end lost 6 bases, the J end lost 4 bases, and 17 bases lay between the germline ends. The CDR3 extends over 15 amino acids. The DNA for the CDR3 is TGCGCCAGCACCCGACTAGGTCGGGTGTACAATGAGCAGTTCTTC. Its translation: CASTRLGRVYNEQFF.

The chain links TRBV30 to TRBJ2-1; D gene uncertain. Germline V lookup: CDR1 GTSNPN, CDR2 SVGIG (reference sequence). V was pared by 3 bases and J by 11 bases, with 14 bases between. The CDR3 spans 12 residues. Here the CDR3 reads CAWSRVLDQQFF. The CDR3 coding sequence is TGTGCCTGGAGCCGGGTGTTGGATCAGCAGTTCTTC. Filled out from reference TRBV30 and TRBJ2-1, the complete variable domain reads SQTIHQWPATLVQPVGSPLSLECTVEGTSNPNLYWYRQAAGRGLQLLFYSVGIGQISSEVPQNLSASRPQDRQFILSSKKLLLSDSGFYLCAWSRVLDQQFFGPGTRLTVL.

This clone was seen just once. CDR3 nucleotide sequence: TGTGCCAGCAGTAACCCAGGGGGCTATTTCTACGAGCAGTACTTC. This codes for CASSNPGGYFYEQYF. The gene calls are TRBV27 and TRBJ2-7, with 8 bases aligning to TRBD1. V lost 5 bases to trimming and J lost 3 bases; unmatched junction nucleotides: 9. Germline assignment: CDR1 MNHEY and CDR2 SMNVEV (reference sequence). This CDR3 region has 15 residues.

The V gene is TRBV2, the J gene TRBJ1-3; maybe TRBD1 (6 bases). V shed 7 bases and J shed 0 bases, with 10 bases lying between them. Looked up from germline, CDR1 is SNHLY and CDR2 is FYNNEI. CDR3 length: 14 amino acids. The CDR3 is CASKTGSSGNTIYF. The CDR3 region has the DNA TGTGCCAGCAAAACAGGGAGCTCTGGAAACACCATATATTTT.

This chain connects TRBV18 to TRBJ2-1; 9 bases are shared with TRBD1. The CDR3 is 16 amino acids. The junction had 5 bases not matched to a gene; V was cut back by 3 bases and J by 2 bases. Germline V lookup: CDR1 KGHSH, CDR2 LQKENI. CDR3 in amino acids: CASSPSGTGTYNEQFF. CDR3 nucleotide sequence: TGTGCCAGCTCACCGTCCGGGACAGGGACCTACAATGAGCAGTTCTTC.

The gene calls are TRBV9 and TRBJ2-1; 12 bases are shared with TRBD2. The ends lost 6 bases at V and 9 bases at J; junction bases unmatched: 1. The CDR3 spans 12 residues. Germline lookup yields CDR1 SGDLS and CDR2 YYNGEE. In nucleotides, the CDR3 is TGTGCCAGCACTAGCGGGGGGGGTGAGCAGTTCTTC. Protein sequence: CASTSGGGEQFF. The full variable domain, rest sourced from reference TRBV9 and TRBJ2-1, is DSGVTQTPKHLITATGQRVTLRCSPRSGDLSVYWYQQSLDQGLQFLIQYYNGEERAKGNILERFSAQQFPDLHSELNLSSLELGDSALYFCASTSGGGEQFFGPGTRLTVL.

V usage is TRBV25-1 and J usage is TRBJ2-7, with 9 bases aligning to TRBD1. CDR3 size: 15 residues. V lost 5 bases, J lost 2 bases, and 7 bases stayed unmatched. Per germline, CDR1 MGHDK and CDR2 SYGVNS. CDR3 loop: CASSLGTGLTYEQYF. The CDR3 DNA sequence: TGTGCCAGCAGTCTCGGGACAGGGCTCACCTACGAGCAGTACTTC.

There are a few counts of this clone. The chain links TRBV19 to TRBJ1-6; D is undetermined. V dropped 3 bases and J dropped 0 bases, with 12 bases sitting between them. Germline CDR1 reads LNHDA; CDR2 reads SQIVND (reference sequence). This CDR3 has 17 amino acids. The CDR3 DNA follows: TGTGCCAGTAGTATGATGGCAGAAGTCTCCTATAATTCACCCCTCCACTTT. It translates to CASSMMAEVSYNSPLHF.

The chain is built from TRBV15 and TRBJ2-7; 8 positions match TRBD1. This CDR3 region has 20 residues. With 0 bases clipped from V and 5 bases from J, the junction kept 21 bases outside the gene matches. Germline lookup yields CDR1 LNHNV and CDR2 YYDKDF (reference sequence). CDR3 DNA: TGTGCCACCAGCAGAGATCCCCCTAGGACAGGGCGTTCTGCGTTCCACGAGCAGTACTTC. It translates to CATSRDPPRTGRSAFHEQYF.

The chain is built from TRBV7-2 and TRBJ2-1; 7 nucleotides agree with TRBD2. The J segment lost 6 bases and the V segment lost 7 bases, leaving 12 bases of the junction unmatched. Germline CDR1 SGHTA, CDR2 FQGNSA. The CDR3 runs 15 residues. CDR3 sequence reads: CASTPPGRVFNEQFF. DNA for the CDR3: TGTGCCAGCACCCCCCCTGGGAGGGTTTTCAATGAGCAGTTCTTC. The whole variable domain, remainder taken from reference TRBV7-2 and TRBJ2-1, is GAGVSQSPSNKVTEKGKDVELRCDPISGHTALYWYRQSLGQGLEFLIYFQGNSAPDKSGLPSDRFSAERTGGSVSTLTIQRTQQEDSAVYLCASTPPGRVFNEQFFGPGTRLTVL.

CDR3: CASSDELAGEGTTDTQYF. CDR3 nucleotide sequence: TGTGCCAGCAGCGACGAGCTAGCGGGGGAGGGGACCACAGATACGCAGTATTTT. This chain uses TRBV7-9 with TRBJ2-3; 10 nucleotides line up with TRBD2. Losses at the gene ends were 5 bases for V and 2 bases for J; bases not matched to a gene: 13. Germline V gene sequence: CDR1 SEHNR, CDR2 FQNEAQ (reference sequence). The length of the CDR3 is 18 residues.

This chain uses TRBV28 with TRBJ1-2, with D unclear. The CDR3 spans 15 residues. Germline CDR1 is MDHEN and CDR2 is SYDVKM. V was cut by 3 bases and J by 4 bases, with 15 bases left in between. CDR3 region: CASSFEVPVLYGYTF. The CDR3, as DNA: TGTGCCAGCAGTTTCGAGGTTCCCGTACTCTATGGCTACACCTTC.

The chain couples TRBV12-3 or TRBV12-4 to TRBJ2-2, with a tentative D call TRBD1 (5 bases). The germline V and J ends were trimmed by 10 bases and 6 bases, with 12 bases remaining between them. CDR3 length equals 12 residues. The CDR3 DNA sequence: TGTGCCACACATGGGGCGTCCGGGGAGCTGTTTTTT. The encoded protein is CATHGASGELFF.

The rearrangement joins TRBV28 to TRBJ1-2; 9 bases are a match to TRBD1. The germline V gene has CDR1 MDHEN and CDR2 SYDVKM. There are 15 residues in the CDR3. The V gene end was trimmed by 5 bases and the J gene end by 2 bases; junction bases not matched to a gene: 6. The CDR3 bases are TGTGCCAGCAGTCAAACGGGACAGGGCAACTATGGCTACACCTTC. Translated: CASSQTGQGNYGYTF.

Only one count was recorded for this clone. The rearrangement joins TRBV10-3 to TRBJ2-1; 9 nucleotides match TRBD2. Trimming removed 6 bases from V and 9 bases from J; junction bases left unmatched: 6. The germline V gene encodes CDR1 ENHRY and CDR2 SYGVKD. This CDR3 spans 13 amino acids. CDR3 sequence (DNA): TGTGCCATCAGGCCGGGACTAGCTAGTGAGCAGTTCTTC. Amino acids: CAIRPGLASEQFF.

CDR3 DNA sequence: TGCGCCAGCAGCCGCTTACTAGCGGCAAGCACAGATACGCAGTATTTT. It is translated as CASSRLLAASTDTQYF. The V and J genes are TRBV4-3 and TRBJ2-3; 8 bases map to TRBD2. Trimming took 4 bases from V and 0 from J; bases not matched to a gene: 6. The CDR3 contains 16 residues. CDR1 LGHNA and CDR2 YSLEER come from the germline V gene.

This clone was found once. The chain is built from TRBV11-2 and TRBJ2-6; D is unclear. The CDR3 length is 15 residues. From germline, CDR1 is SGHAT and CDR2 FQNNGV. Trimming took off 2 bases at V and 0 bases at J, with 5 bases between the two ends. Written as DNA, the CDR3 is TGTGCCAGCAGCTTACAGGTCTCTGGGGCCAACGTCCTGACTTTC. This translates into CASSLQVSGANVLTF.

This chain uses TRBV5-1 with TRBJ2-2, with 7 bases matching TRBD2. Germline trimming cut 4 bases from V and 5 bases from J; bases unmatched to any gene: 8. Looked up from germline, CDR1 is SGHRS and CDR2 is YFSETQ. The CDR3 consists of 15 residues. The CDR3 bases are TGCGCCAGCAGCCCCCACCTGGGGGGGACCGGGGAGCTGTTTTTT. Encoded protein: CASSPHLGGTGELFF.

The V and J genes are TRBV5-1 and TRBJ2-1; TRBD2 agrees at 14 bases. J gave up 8 bases and V 2 bases, and 9 bases lay outside the gene matches. This CDR3 has 17 amino acids. Germline V lookup: CDR1 SGHRS, CDR2 YFSETQ. In DNA form, the CDR3 reads TGCGCCAGCAGCTTTACCGGACTAGCGGGAGGTGGGGATGAGCAGTTCTTC. This codes for CASSFTGLAGGGDEQFF.

The chain is built from TRBV27 and TRBJ2-7; D uncertain. Germline V gene data show CDR1 as MNHEY and CDR2 as SMNVEV (reference sequence). The CDR3 is 14 residues long. Trimming removed 5 bases at V and 0 bases at J, with 11 bases between. The chain's CDR3 is CASSLYPSSYEQYF. The CDR3 DNA reads as TGTGCCAGCAGTCTCTACCCGAGCTCCTACGAGCAGTACTTC.

This clone was observed once. V gene TRBV6-5 combines with J gene TRBJ1-4; a possible D gene is TRBD1 (5 bases). Germline CDR1 reads MNHEY; CDR2 reads SVGAGI. Trimming removed 7 bases at V and 5 bases at J, with 11 bases between. The CDR3 contains 13 residues. The CDR3 spells CASKDTLNEKLFF. CDR3 in DNA: TGTGCCAGCAAGGACACCTTAAATGAAAAACTGTTTTTT.

V usage is TRBV27 and J usage is TRBJ1-6; D possibly corresponds to TRBD1 (5 bases). CDR1 MNHEY and CDR2 SMNVEV come from the germline V gene (reference sequence). V gave up 5 bases and J gave up 8 bases, with 19 bases separating them. The CDR3 spans 16 residues. The CDR3 sequence: CASSTEYEGAYSPLHF. CDR3 nucleotides: TGTGCCAGCAGTACCGAATATGAAGGGGCGTATTCACCCCTCCACTTT.

The chain uses TRBV5-8 and TRBJ1-2; the D gene is possibly TRBD1 (5 bases). The V gene's germline CDR1 is SGHTS and CDR2 YDEGEE. Between the trimmed V and J ends, which lost 4 bases and 6 bases, there was a span of 19 bases. The CDR3 sequence is 15 residues long. CDR3 in DNA: TGTGCCAGCAGCGCGACCGGGCTCTTAGGGGATGGCTACACCTTC. This codes for CASSATGLLGDGYTF.

This clone was detected only once. This rearrangement joins TRBV6-1 to TRBJ2-2; a weak D match, TRBD1 (6 bases). The CDR3 runs to 16 residues. Germline CDR1 reads MNHNS; CDR2 reads SASEGT. Trimming stripped 4 bases from V and 3 bases from J, with 15 bases between. Written as DNA, the CDR3 is TGTGCCAGCAGTGTTCAGGGGAATGGGGACACCGGGGAGCTGTTTTTT. This sequence encodes CASSVQGNGDTGELFF.

The genes are TRBV30 and TRBJ2-3; maybe TRBD2 (6 bases). CDR1 and CDR2 from the germline V gene are GTSNPN and SVGIG (reference sequence). The CDR3 is 18 residues long. V lost 4 bases and J lost 3, with 26 bases in between. CDR3 region: CAWKFSRRVADKTDTQYF. The CDR3 DNA sequence: TGTGCCTGGAAGTTTTCGCGTCGGGTAGCGGATAAAACAGATACGCAGTATTTT.

This chain connects TRBV6-5 to TRBJ2-2; 10 bases agree with TRBD2. Germline values: CDR1 MNHEY, CDR2 SVGAGI. The CDR3 length is 15 residues. The trim removed 6 bases at V and 4 bases at J, leaving 5 bases unmatched. The CDR3 protein is CASRPGLASTGELFF. Written as DNA, the CDR3 is TGTGCCAGCAGGCCGGGACTAGCGAGCACCGGGGAGCTGTTTTTT.

The rearrangement uses TRBV27 and TRBJ2-1; TRBD1 agrees at 9 bases. V lost 8 bases and J lost 10; bases outside the gene matches: 3. The CDR3 runs to 11 residues. Germline CDR1 and CDR2: MNHEY and SMNVEV (reference sequence). CDR3 DNA sequence: TGTGCCAGCCAGGGACAGGGAGAGCAGTTCTTC. Translation gives CASQGQGEQFF.

J is TRBJ1-3 and V is TRBV9; D is ambiguous. Germline-derived CDR1 and CDR2 are SGDLS and YYNGEE. The CDR3 is 14 residues long. Trimming took off 0 bases at V and 3 bases at J, with 7 bases between the two ends. CDR3 sequence reads: CASSVDSLGNTIYF. The CDR3 region has the DNA TGTGCCAGCAGCGTAGACTCCCTTGGAAACACCATATATTTT.